The clone carrying this T cell receptor beta chain was observed a handful of times. The antigen is not known. The record originates from a study of T cell repertoires in cytomegalovirus infection. Study as a whole: Newly reported HLA-C-restricted and thoroughly characterized HLA-B-restricted CMV epitopes were employed. Public TCR beta signatures marked donors with CMV infection and the matching HLA.

The CDR3 is made up of 13 amino acids. Trimming stripped 6 bases from V and 4 bases from J, with 11 bases between. Germline V gives CDR1 MNHNS, CDR2 SASEGT. TCRdb re-analysed the reads in MiXCR, keeping a single row per CDR3 protein. Among some 590,000 distinct CDR3 sequences listed, 40% were seen once. Here the sequenced sample was cultured PBMCs, taken from culture after CMV antigen stimulation. The receptor's source is a human donor in good health (CMV status not recorded). Some clones in this sample may be carry-over from other donors' samples. The chain carries TRBV6-1 and TRBJ2-3; no clear D gene. The CDR3 protein is CASRGRGSDTQYF. For the CDR3, the DNA is TGTGCCAGCAGAGGACGAGGATCAGATACGCAGTATTTT.